Each of the 16 T cell receptor beta chains below was sequenced from the same sample in a study of blood T cells in healthy people across ages. The authors ran a second PCR of roughly 6 to 12 cycles using a sample-barcoded 5' primer and a J-beta primer mix. TCRdb reprocessed the 5' RACE reads via MiXCR and lists one record per CDR3 protein. The data hold hundreds of thousands of distinct CDR3 sequences, with approximately 50% observed a single time. Specimen: blood. These receptors were taken from a man aged 60 to 75 in good health.

The chain couples TRBV2 to TRBJ2-5; D is ambiguous. CDR3 length equals 14 residues. The germline CDR1 and CDR2 sequences are SNHLY and FYNNEI. Between the trimmed V and J ends, which lost 2 bases and 5 bases, there was a span of 12 bases. CDR3 in DNA: TGTGCCAGCAGTGAAAGGACCCGAACGGAGACCCAGTACTTC. This codes for CASSERTRTETQYF.

This clonotype was seen a single time. This chain uses TRBV12-3 or TRBV12-4 with TRBJ2-1; 7 positions match TRBD2. V was clipped by 7 bases and J by 2 bases; unmatched bases: 11. The CDR3 sequence is 16 residues long. The CDR3 protein is CASTLRMGGAYNEQFF. In DNA form, the CDR3 reads TGTGCCAGCACCCTAAGGATGGGGGGGGCCTACAATGAGCAGTTCTTC.

This rearrangement joins TRBV20-1 to TRBJ2-7; 8 bases are a match to TRBD2. The CDR3 is made up of 12 amino acids. The ends lost 7 bases at V and 2 bases at J; junction bases unmatched: 4. Germline V gene lookup returns CDR1 DFQATT and CDR2 SNEGSKA (reference sequence). The CDR3: CSVGSGAYEQYF. As DNA, the CDR3 is TGCAGTGTGGGTAGCGGGGCCTACGAGCAGTACTTC.

There are a few counts of this clonotype. The CDR3 spells CASSLGSAGANVLTF. The CDR3 DNA reads TGTGCCAGCAGTTTAGGTTCGGCTGGGGCCAACGTCCTGACTTTC. V gene TRBV28 combines with J gene TRBJ2-6; D not certain. Trimming stripped 2 bases from V and 2 bases from J, with 7 bases between. CDR1 MDHEN and CDR2 SYDVKM come from the germline V gene. The CDR3 length is 15 residues.

The chain couples TRBV12-3 or TRBV12-4 to TRBJ2-5; D is possibly TRBD1 (5 bases). The assigned J gene may be wrong: the sequence end matches TRBJ2-7 better. The CDR3 is 14 amino acids. The CDR3 DNA follows: TGTGCCAGCAGTCCCGACAGTGAAGTCTACGAGCAGTACTTC. Protein: CASSPDSEVYEQYF.

The rearrangement joins TRBV5-1 to TRBJ2-3, with 8 bases matching TRBD2. The germline V gene has CDR1 SGHRS and CDR2 YFSETQ. V lost 0 bases, J lost 1 base, and 1 base stayed unmatched. The CDR3 is 15 residues long. DNA of the CDR3: TGCGCCAGCAGCTTGGTTAGCGGGGGCACAGATACGCAGTATTTT. Protein: CASSLVSGGTDTQYF.

The J gene is TRBJ1-5, the V gene TRBV24-1, with TRBD1 matching 8 bases. Germline CDR1 and CDR2: KGHDR and SFDVKD. The ends lost 4 bases at V and 5 bases at J; junction bases unmatched: 3. The CDR3 sequence is 14 residues long. DNA of the CDR3: TGTGCCACCAGTGACGGACAGGGAGATCAGCCCCAGCATTTT. Its translation is CATSDGQGDQPQHF.

J is TRBJ2-1 and V is TRBV25-1; the match to TRBD2 covers 8 bases. The trim removed 5 bases at V and 4 bases at J, leaving 10 bases unmatched. The CDR3 covers 16 residues. Germline V CDR1 and CDR2: MGHDK, SYGVNS. CDR3 in amino acids: CASSSLREGRYNEQFF. The CDR3 nucleotides are TGTGCCAGCAGTTCCCTTCGGGAGGGCCGGTACAATGAGCAGTTCTTC.

The chain employs TRBV29-1 and TRBJ2-3; D call uncertain. Germline V gene data show CDR1 as SQVTM and CDR2 as ANQGSEA. The length of the CDR3 is 11 residues. V lost 7 bases and J lost 5, with 10 bases in between. The CDR3 protein is CSAGSKDTQYF. The CDR3 DNA reads as TGCAGCGCCGGATCCAAAGATACGCAGTATTTT.

This clonotype has just a few counts. The chain links TRBV10-3 to TRBJ2-4; maybe TRBD1 (6 bases). Trimming cost V 2 bases and J 7 bases, with 9 bases left between them. The CDR3 has 13 residues. Germline CDR1 ENHRY, CDR2 SYGVKD. CDR3 nucleotides: TGTGCCATCAGTGAGAAGGACAGTAACATTCAGTACTTC. The encoded protein is CAISEKDSNIQYF.

The chain combines TRBV5-1 with TRBJ1-6; unclear D gene. With 3 bases removed from V and 6 bases from J, the gap between germline ends came to 10 bases. CDR1 and CDR2 (germline): SGHRS, YFSETQ. This CDR3 has 14 amino acids. CDR3 sequence: CASSYSGFNSPLHF. DNA of the CDR3: TGCGCCAGCAGCTACTCGGGGTTTAATTCACCCCTCCACTTT.

This chain connects TRBV11-2 to TRBJ1-4; possible D gene TRBD1, 5 bases. The V and J ends lost 1 base and 5 bases respectively, with 11 bases between them. The CDR3 covers 15 residues. Germline CDR1 SGHAT, CDR2 FQNNGV. This chain's CDR3 is CASSLGGLQNEKLFF. DNA for the CDR3: TGTGCCAGCAGCTTAGGGGGACTGCAGAATGAAAAACTGTTTTTT.

The V gene is TRBV9, the J gene TRBJ1-6, with TRBD1 identical over 8 bases. Trimming at V came to 4 bases and at J to 9 bases, leaving 9 bases not matched to a gene. This CDR3 has 15 amino acids. CDR1 and CDR2 from the germline V gene are SGDLS and YYNGEE. The CDR3 sequence is CASSPTTGEGSPLHF. The DNA for the CDR3 is TGTGCCAGCAGCCCGACGACAGGGGAAGGTTCACCCCTCCACTTT.

This clonotype has a handful of counts. The chain uses TRBV2 and TRBJ2-5, with TRBD1 as a possible D gene (6 bases). The CDR3 length is 15 residues. CDR1 is SNHLY, CDR2 FYNNEI, per germline. Trimming pared 2 bases from V and 9 bases from J, leaving 19 bases between. The CDR3 DNA is TGTGCCAGCAGTGAACGGCAGGGGAGAGGCGCCGCCCAGTACTTC. Amino acid sequence: CASSERQGRGAAQYF. The whole variable domain, filled in from reference TRBV2 and TRBJ2-5, reads EPEVTQTPSHQVTQMGQEVILRCVPISNHLYFYWYRQILGQKVEFLVSFYNNEISEKSEIFDDQFSVERPDGSNFTLKIRSTKLEDSAMYFCASSERQGRGAAQYFGPGTRLLVL.

The table lists this clonotype with a few counts. The V gene is TRBV5-1, the J gene TRBJ1-4, with 7 bases lining up with TRBD1. Germline CDR1 SGHRS, CDR2 YFSETQ. The length of the CDR3 is 17 residues. After removal of 0 bases from V and 5 bases from J, the junction contained 10 bases not matched to a gene. The CDR3 is CASSLGRRQGGNEKLFF. In nucleotides, the CDR3 is TGCGCCAGCAGCTTGGGGCGTAGACAGGGCGGCAATGAAAAACTGTTTTTT. The full variable domain, in which reference TRBV5-1 and TRBJ1-4 provide the parts outside the CDR3, is KAGVTQTPRYLIKTRGQQVTLSCSPISGHRSVSWYQQTPGQGLQFLFEYFSETQRNKGNFPGRFSGRQFSNSRSEMNVSTLELGDSALYLCASSLGRRQGGNEKLFFGSGTQLSVL.

The gene calls are TRBV6-5 and TRBJ1-1; TRBD1 agrees at 9 bases. Trimming at V came to 4 bases and at J to 0 bases, leaving 6 bases not matched to a gene. Germline lookup yields CDR1 MNHEY and CDR2 SVGAGI. This CDR3 has 16 residues. The CDR3 region has the DNA TGTGCCAGCAGTTCCCCCGGGACAGGGTTGAACACTGAAGCTTTCTTT. Residues: CASSSPGTGLNTEAFF.